A selection of T cell receptor beta chains follows, all from one sample in a study of human T cells and chemical hapten exposure. TCRdb re-derived calls from the RACE reads in MiXCR, one entry per CDR3 protein. The table lists a few hundred thousand distinct CDR3 sequences, 7.5% to 8% of them singletons. Here the sequenced sample was whole blood, taken in connection with sensitization to the hapten diphenylcyclopropenone (DPC). These TCRs come from a man aged 18 to 35 with alopecia areata. Some clones in this sample may be carry-over from other donors' samples. The CDR3 runs from the conserved cysteine through the conserved F or W. Fields, in order: clone size, V gene, D gene, J gene, CDR3 protein, CDR3 DNA. The D gene is left open where the match is weak. Size is omitted from some rows. Given values are once, few, many or a class for expanded clones.

clone size: many; V gene: TRBV7-2; D gene: TRBD2; J gene: TRBJ2-3; CDR3 protein: CASSESSGGLDTQYF; CDR3 DNA: TGTGCCAGCAGCGAATCTAGCGGGGGTCTGGATACGCAGTATTTT
clone size: few; V gene: TRBV3-1; D gene: NA; J gene: TRBJ1-1; CDR3 protein: CASSQDTRGNTEAFF; CDR3 DNA: TGTGCCAGCAGCCAAGATACCAGGGGGAACACTGAAGCTTTCTTT
clone size: few; V gene: TRBV6-2/TRBV6-3; D gene: NA; J gene: TRBJ2-3; CDR3 protein: CASSYIRADTQYF; CDR3 DNA: TGTGCCAGCAGTTACATAAGGGCAGATACGCAGTATTTT
clone size: many; V gene: TRBV25-1; D gene: TRBD1; J gene: TRBJ1-1; CDR3 protein: CATSPRTGVPEAFF; CDR3 DNA: TGTGCCACCTCCCCCCGGACAGGGGTTCCTGAAGCTTTCTTT
clone size: NA; V gene: TRBV4-3; D gene: TRBD2; J gene: TRBJ2-2; CDR3 protein: CASSLGRRGTGELFF; CDR3 DNA: TGCGCCAGCAGCCTCGGGAGGAGAGGTACCGGGGAGCTGTTTTTT
clone size: NA; V gene: TRBV18; D gene: NA; J gene: TRBJ1-4; CDR3 protein: CASSRGAKATNEKLFF; CDR3 DNA: TGTGCCAGCTCACGGGGAGCCAAGGCAACTAATGAAAAACTGTTTTTT
clone size: many; V gene: TRBV3-1; D gene: NA; J gene: TRBJ1-1; CDR3 protein: CASSQSENTEAFF; CDR3 DNA: TGTGCCAGCAGCCAATCTGAGAACACTGAAGCTTTCTTT
clone size: few; V gene: TRBV12-3/TRBV12-4; D gene: NA; J gene: TRBJ2-2; CDR3 protein: CASKGGTGLNTGELFF; CDR3 DNA: TGTGCCAGCAAGGGGGGTACAGGGTTGAACACCGGGGAGCTGTTTTTT
clone size: few; V gene: TRBV6-6; D gene: TRBD1; J gene: TRBJ2-7; CDR3 protein: CASIPGQEPYEQYF; CDR3 DNA: TGTGCCAGCATTCCGGGACAGGAGCCCTACGAGCAGTACTTC
clone size: many; V gene: TRBV7-9; D gene: NA; J gene: TRBJ2-2; CDR3 protein: CASSLMTGELFF; CDR3 DNA: TGTGCCAGCAGCTTAATGACCGGGGAGCTGTTTTTT
clone size: many; V gene: TRBV27; D gene: NA; J gene: TRBJ1-6; CDR3 protein: CASTYIGHNSPLHF; CDR3 DNA: TGTGCCAGCACCTATATTGGGCATAATTCACCCCTCCACTTT
clone size: few; V gene: TRBV5-1; D gene: TRBD1; J gene: TRBJ2-7; CDR3 protein: CASSFRTGGESYEQYF; CDR3 DNA: TGCGCCAGCAGCTTTAGGACAGGGGGCGAAAGCTACGAGCAGTACTTC
clone size: many; V gene: TRBV7-6; D gene: TRBD1; J gene: TRBJ1-1; CDR3 protein: CASSVRDSEAFF; CDR3 DNA: TGTGCCAGCAGCGTGCGGGACAGTGAAGCTTTCTTT
clone size: NA; V gene: TRBV24-1; D gene: NA; J gene: TRBJ2-1; CDR3 protein: CATSGGPDNEQFF; CDR3 DNA: TGTGCCACCAGTGGCGGGCCAGACAATGAGCAGTTCTTC
clone size: NA; V gene: TRBV4-1; D gene: NA; J gene: TRBJ1-4; CDR3 protein: CASSQAWDGEKLFF; CDR3 DNA: TGCGCCAGCAGCCAAGCCTGGGACGGCGAAAAACTGTTTTTT
clone size: NA; V gene: TRBV29-1; D gene: TRBD1; J gene: TRBJ2-3; CDR3 protein: CSVGTGEDTQYF; CDR3 DNA: TGCAGCGTGGGGACAGGGGAAGATACGCAGTATTTT